These 20 T cell receptor beta chains were sequenced from one sample in a study of shared clonotypes between healthy human individuals. Clones were read by immunoSEQ multiplex PCR, and TCRdb kept only the in-frame ones, dropping some. This table holds nearly 750,000 clones, roughly 72% found once. Sequences were obtained from memory CD4+ T cells sorted from blood. The subset: CD45RA-negative fraction. The receptors stem from a woman aged 25 to 45 in good health.

This clone was seen at least ten times. The same CDR3 also results from other DNA sequences found in this sample. This chain connects TRBV18 to TRBJ2-3; no clear D gene. The CDR3 has 14 residues. V lost 0 bases to trimming and J lost 4 bases, with 8 bases between them. Per the germline V gene, CDR1 is KGHSH and CDR2 is LQKENI. The CDR3 DNA reads TGTGCCAGCTCACCACCTTCTCGAGCAGATACGCAGTATTTT. This encodes CASSPPSRADTQYF.

This clone was recorded many times. The chain uses TRBV25-1 and TRBJ2-7, with 14 bases matching TRBD2. The CDR3 has 16 residues. With 6 bases clipped from V and 3 bases from J, the junction kept 7 bases outside the gene matches. CDR1 MGHDK and CDR2 SYGVNS come from the germline V gene. CDR3 in amino acids: CASSPGTSGRHYEQYF. The CDR3 DNA sequence: TGTGCCAGCAGCCCCGGGACTAGCGGGAGACACTACGAGCAGTACTTC.

A note on this clone: One end of the junction varies from germline; a read error may be responsible. The rearrangement uses TRBV19 and TRBJ2-3, with D hard to call. This CDR3 is 14 amino acids long. The germline V gene encodes CDR1 LNHDA and CDR2 SQIVND (reference sequence). In DNA form, the CDR3 reads TGTGCCAGTAGTAAGGACGGACCCACACATACGCAGTATTTT. This encodes CASSKDGPTHTQYF.

For this clone: Relative to the germline gene, one junction end is altered; a read error may explain this. This chain joins TRBV6-4 and TRBJ2-3; no clear D. This CDR3 is built from 13 residues. From germline, CDR1 is MRHNA and CDR2 SNTAGT. CDR3: CASSDRDTDMQYF. The DNA of the CDR3 is TGTGCCAGCAGTGACCGCGACACGGATATGCAGTATTTT.

This sequence joins TRBV7-2 and TRBJ1-2; D remains unclear. Germline assignment: CDR1 SGHTA and CDR2 FQGNSA. The CDR3 is 12 residues long. Trimming pared 6 bases from V and 8 bases from J, leaving 13 bases between. In DNA form, the CDR3 reads TGTGCCAGCAGTAATTGGGAGAGGGGCTACACCTTC. This encodes CASSNWERGYTF.

Remarks on this clone: With a much larger clone just one base away, this may be a read error. In DNA form, the CDR3 reads TGTGCCATCAGTGGAGAGACCTATGGCTACACCTTC. This translates into CAISGETYGYTF. The rearrangement joins TRBV10-3 to TRBJ1-2; D is uncertain. CDR3 length: 12 residues. Per the germline V gene, CDR1 is ENHRY and CDR2 is SYGVKD. The V gene lost 4 bases and the J gene lost 4 bases, with 7 bases spanning the gap.

This clone has only one observation. This chain connects TRBV4-1 to TRBJ2-7, with 10 bases that match TRBD2. CDR1 is MGHRA and CDR2 is YSYEKL in the germline V gene. The J segment lost 5 bases and the V segment lost 0 bases, leaving 16 bases of the junction unmatched. This CDR3 comprises 19 residues. Written as DNA, the CDR3 is TGCGCCAGCAGCCAAGATCCGCCTAGCGGGAGTAACGCGGCCGACGAGCAGTACTTC. Encoded protein: CASSQDPPSGSNAADEQYF.

The V gene is TRBV18, the J gene TRBJ2-1; 9 bases are shared with TRBD1. Germline lookup yields CDR1 KGHSH and CDR2 LQKENI. The trim removed 5 bases at V and 6 bases at J, leaving 2 bases unmatched. The CDR3 consists of 13 residues. DNA of the CDR3: TGTGCCAGCTCAGGGACAGGGCGCAATGAGCAGTTCTTC. Translation gives CASSGTGRNEQFF.

The V gene is TRBV6-6, the J gene TRBJ2-1; TRBD2 matches at 12 bases. V shed 6 bases, J shed 4 bases, and the junction held 4 bases outside the gene matches. Germline V gene lookup returns CDR1 MNHNY and CDR2 SVGAGI (reference sequence). The CDR3 extends over 15 amino acids. The CDR3 region is CASRRTSGKYNEQFF. The CDR3, as DNA: TGTGCCAGCAGGCGGACTAGCGGGAAATACAATGAGCAGTTCTTC.

The V call is TRBV25-1, the J call TRBJ2-1; 9 positions match TRBD2. Germline assignment: CDR1 MGHDK and CDR2 SYGVNS. The CDR3 totals 15 residues. The V segment lost 5 bases and the J segment 3 bases; nucleotides outside the gene matches: 5. The chain's CDR3 is CASSPLAGDYNEQFF. For the CDR3, the DNA is TGTGCCAGCAGTCCACTAGCGGGTGACTACAATGAGCAGTTCTTC.

The gene calls are TRBV6-1 and TRBJ2-7; 7 bases align to TRBD1. V shed 6 bases and J 4 bases; nucleotides not matched to a gene: 3. CDR3 size: 12 residues. Per the germline V gene, CDR1 is MNHNS and CDR2 is SASEGT. In DNA form, the CDR3 reads TGTGCCAGCAGCCCGGACAGGTACGAGCAGTACTTC. Protein sequence: CASSPDRYEQYF.

The V and J genes are TRBV30 and TRBJ2-1; D remains ambiguous. The CDR3 spans 13 residues. Between the trimmed V and J ends, which lost 4 bases and 6 bases, there was a span of 13 bases. From germline, CDR1 is GTSNPN and CDR2 SVGIG (reference sequence). The CDR3 DNA reads as TGTGCCTGGAAGGACCGCAAGGTCAATGAGCAGTTCTTC. Translating it yields CAWKDRKVNEQFF. Full variable domain (missing parts from reference TRBV30 and TRBJ2-1): SQTIHQWPATLVQPVGSPLSLECTVEGTSNPNLYWYRQAAGRGLQLLFYSVGIGQISSEVPQNLSASRPQDRQFILSSKKLLLSDSGFYLCAWKDRKVNEQFFGPGTRLTVL.

This clone was counted ten times or more. The chain carries TRBV5-1 and TRBJ2-1; either TRBD1 or TRBD2 may fit D (5 bases each). In germline, CDR1 is SGHRS, CDR2 YFSETQ. The germline V and J ends were trimmed by 4 bases and 5 bases, with 19 bases remaining between them. The CDR3 covers 16 residues. CDR3 DNA: TGCGCCAGCAGCGTCCGTTGGGGGATAGCTAACAATGAGCAGTTCTTC. Translation gives CASSVRWGIANNEQFF.

The J gene is TRBJ1-1, the V gene TRBV5-1; D might be TRBD1 (5 bases). The CDR3 consists of 14 residues. V was clipped by 4 bases and J by 4 bases, with 14 bases between them. Germline V lookup: CDR1 SGHRS, CDR2 YFSETQ. Here the CDR3 DNA reads TGCGCCAGCAGCCCGGGGGAGGAGGGCACTGAAGCTTTCTTT. Its translation: CASSPGEEGTEAFF.

The V call is TRBV6-6, the J call TRBJ2-3, with D tentatively TRBD1 (6 bases). The CDR3 length is 13 residues. V was pared by 6 bases and J by 5 bases, with 12 bases between. Germline V CDR1 and CDR2: MNHNY, SVGAGI (reference sequence). Here the CDR3 reads CASRRGFGDTQYF. CDR3 DNA sequence: TGTGCCAGCAGAAGGGGGTTTGGAGATACGCAGTATTTT.

CDR3: CASKGQETQYF. The CDR3 nucleotides are TGCGCCAGCAAGGGTCAAGAGACCCAGTACTTC. The J gene is TRBJ2-5, the V gene TRBV5-1; D ambiguous. Germline CDR1 is SGHRS and CDR2 is YFSETQ. This CDR3 region has 11 residues. The ends were cut back, 6 bases at V and 2 bases at J, with 5 bases in the middle.

The count of this clone is one. The chain has TRBV5-1 and TRBJ2-7, with 8 bases matching TRBD1. The length of the CDR3 is 15 residues. From germline, CDR1 is SGHRS and CDR2 YFSETQ. V lost 7 bases to trimming and J lost 2 bases; unmatched junction nucleotides: 11. CDR3 amino acids: CASGPGQVPTYEQYF. The CDR3 DNA follows: TGCGCCAGCGGGCCGGGACAGGTTCCAACCTACGAGCAGTACTTC.

This chain connects TRBV18 to TRBJ1-1, with D unresolved. The V end was cut by 5 bases, the J end by 1 base, with 11 bases between. Germline-derived CDR1 and CDR2 are KGHSH and LQKENI. This CDR3 spans 14 amino acids. The CDR3 is CASSSVGRNTEAFF. Written as DNA, the CDR3 is TGTGCCAGCTCAAGCGTTGGGAGGAACACTGAAGCTTTCTTT.

The chain couples TRBV28 to TRBJ2-7; TRBD1 aligns across 8 bases. The CDR3 runs to 15 residues. The J segment lost 2 bases and the V segment lost 6 bases, leaving 9 bases of the junction unmatched. CDR1 and CDR2 (germline): MDHEN, SYDVKM. CDR3 amino acids: CASSRVDRDTYEQYF. For the CDR3, the DNA is TGTGCCAGCAGCCGGGTGGACAGGGATACCTACGAGCAGTACTTC.

The chain uses TRBV30 and TRBJ1-1; D unresolved. CDR3 length equals 13 residues. Germline V gene sequence: CDR1 GTSNPN, CDR2 SVGIG (reference sequence). Trimming shortened V by 4 bases and J by 0 bases, and 9 bases separated the two germline ends. CDR3 DNA sequence: TGTGCCTGGAATGGCGAGGTGAACACTGAAGCTTTCTTT. Protein product: CAWNGEVNTEAFF.